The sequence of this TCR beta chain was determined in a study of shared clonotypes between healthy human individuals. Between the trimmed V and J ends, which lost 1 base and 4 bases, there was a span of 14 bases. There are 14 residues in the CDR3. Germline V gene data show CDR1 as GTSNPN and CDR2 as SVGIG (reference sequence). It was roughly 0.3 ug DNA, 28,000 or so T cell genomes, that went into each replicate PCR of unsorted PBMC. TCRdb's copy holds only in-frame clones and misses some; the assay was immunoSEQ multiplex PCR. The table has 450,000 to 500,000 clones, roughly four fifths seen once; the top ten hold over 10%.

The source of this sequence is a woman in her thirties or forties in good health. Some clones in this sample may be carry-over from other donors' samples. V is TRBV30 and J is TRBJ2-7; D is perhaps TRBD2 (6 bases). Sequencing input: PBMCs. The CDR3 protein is CAWSGAGRTYEQYF. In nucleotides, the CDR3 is TGTGCCTGGAGTGGAGCAGGGAGGACATACGAGCAGTACTTC.